Below are 9 T cell receptor beta chains sequenced from a single sample in a study of shared clonotypes between healthy human individuals. Naive CD8 cells comprised CD45RO-negative, CCR7-positively selected cells, excluding terminally differentiated effector memory CD45RA+ cells. The method was immunoSEQ multiplex PCR; TCRdb's version includes in-frame clones alone and lacks a portion of them. Of roughly 570,000 clones listed, about 98% are singletons. The sequenced material came from naive CD8+ T cells sorted from blood. The receptors derive from a man aged 30 to 39 in good health.

The CDR3 DNA is TGTGCCAGCAGCTTGGTAGAGTATAGCAATCAGCCCCAGCATTTT. Amino acid sequence: CASSLVEYSNQPQHF. The V gene is TRBV7-8, the J gene TRBJ1-5; D not certain. The CDR3 contains 15 residues. Trimming pared 3 bases from V and 0 bases from J, leaving 9 bases between. Germline assignment: CDR1 SGHVS and CDR2 FQNEAQ. The entire variable domain, with the rest obtained from reference TRBV7-8 and TRBJ1-5, is as follows: GAGVSQSPRYKVAKRGQDVALRCDPISGHVSLFWYQQALGQGPEFLTYFQNEAQLDKSGLPSDRFFAERPEGSVSTLKIQRTQQEDSAVYLCASSLVEYSNQPQHFGDGTRLSIL.

The chain uses TRBV7-6 and TRBJ2-7, with TRBD1 as a possible D gene (6 bases). The CDR3 contains 14 residues. The ends were cut back, 3 bases at V and 3 bases at J, with 12 bases in the middle. Germline CDR1 is SGHVS and CDR2 is FNYEAQ. The CDR3 DNA reads TGTGCCAGCAGCTTCTCAGGGGATTACTACGAGCAGTACTTC. Protein sequence: CASSFSGDYYEQYF.

The CDR3 DNA reads as TGTGCCAGCAGCATAGGTGTGGGGGGCGCAGATACGCAGTATTTT. Residues: CASSIGVGGADTQYF. The chain links TRBV11-3 to TRBJ2-3; the D gene could be TRBD1 or TRBD2 (6 bases each). CDR3 length equals 15 residues. CDR1 and CDR2 (germline): SGHNT, YENEEA. V was cut by 5 bases and J by 4 bases, with 16 bases left in between.

This chain uses TRBV28 with TRBJ2-3; no firm D call. Germline CDR1 MDHEN, CDR2 SYDVKM. The germline V and J ends were trimmed by 8 bases and 1 base, with 7 bases remaining between them. The CDR3 length is 12 residues. As DNA, the CDR3 is TGTGCCAGCTGCCGAGGCACAGATACGCAGTATTTT. This codes for CASCRGTDTQYF.

The V gene is TRBV7-9, the J gene TRBJ2-1; possible D gene TRBD2, 7 bases. With 3 bases removed from V and 8 bases from J, the gap between germline ends came to 14 bases. Germline CDR1 reads SEHNR; CDR2 reads FQNEAQ (reference sequence). The CDR3 consists of 14 residues. CDR3 sequence: CASSLPGGLHEQFF. The CDR3 nucleotides are TGTGCCAGCAGCTTGCCGGGGGGCTTGCATGAGCAGTTCTTC.

This sequence joins TRBV9 and TRBJ1-1; TRBD1 aligns across 8 bases. The CDR3 sequence is 17 residues long. The V and J ends lost 2 bases and 0 bases, in that order; junction bases with no gene match: 9. Germline CDR1 and CDR2: SGDLS and YYNGEE. CDR3 coding DNA: TGTGCCAGCAGCGTCGGTACAAGGGACAGGTTGAACACTGAAGCTTTCTTT. Encoded protein: CASSVGTRDRLNTEAFF.

The V call is TRBV7-9, the J call TRBJ2-5, with D tentatively TRBD2 (6 bases). CDR1 is SEHNR, CDR2 FQNEAQ, per germline (reference sequence). V was trimmed by 6 bases and J by 0 bases, leaving 11 bases between them. The CDR3 runs to 14 residues. CDR3 sequence: CASRSRENQETQYF. The CDR3 region has the DNA TGTGCCAGCAGGTCCCGGGAGAACCAAGAGACCCAGTACTTC.

This chain uses TRBV27 with TRBJ2-3; D may be TRBD1 or TRBD2 (5 bases each). Trimming cost V 3 bases and J 4 bases, with 14 bases left between them. Germline V gene lookup returns CDR1 MNHEY and CDR2 SMNVEV (reference sequence). The CDR3 covers 15 residues. This chain's CDR3 is CASSLVWDVPDTQYF. CDR3 nucleotides: TGTGCCAGCAGTTTGGTTTGGGACGTCCCAGATACGCAGTATTTT.

V and J are TRBV7-9 and TRBJ2-7, with a tentative D call TRBD2 (7 bases). CDR3 size: 13 residues. CDR1 is SEHNR and CDR2 is FQNEAQ in the germline V gene (reference sequence). Trimming shortened V by 6 bases and J by 4 bases, and 13 bases separated the two germline ends. The CDR3 nucleotides read TGTGCCAGCAGAGGGGGGGCATCTTACGAGCAGTACTTC. Protein sequence: CASRGGASYEQYF.